A selection of T cell receptor beta chains follows, all from one sample in a study of early T cells in non-severe SARS-CoV-2 infection. In TCRdb, the 5' RACE reads were re-called with MiXCR into one record per CDR3 protein. The sample carries tens of thousands of distinct CDR3 sequences, approximately 13% recorded once. Sequenced material: whole blood. All receptors come from an adult who was a healthcare worker with PCR-confirmed SARS-CoV-2 infection or an uninfected control (not recorded which). Both conserved end residues are part of each CDR3. The order of the fields is V gene, J gene, clone size, D gene, CDR3 protein, CDR3 DNA. D genes are given only for firm matches. Clone sizes are given selectively: once, few, many, or a class where the clone is expanded.

>TRBV28|TRBJ2-3|many|NA
CASSLSQGGSDTQYF
TGTGCCAGCAGTTTAAGTCAGGGAGGTTCAGATACGCAGTATTTT
>TRBV7-2|TRBJ1-6|many|NA
CASSLLGGEYSPLHF
TGTGCCAGCAGCTTACTGGGAGGGGAGTATTCACCCCTCCACTTT
>TRBV2|TRBJ2-2|few|TRBD2
CASSLKKGLAGESGELFF
TGTGCCAGCAGCCTTAAAAAGGGACTAGCGGGAGAATCCGGGGAGCTGTTTTTT
>TRBV7-2|TRBJ1-2|few|NA
CASSQTTGGLNYGYTF
TGTGCCAGCAGCCAAACGACAGGCGGCCTTAACTATGGCTACACCTTC
>TRBV9|TRBJ2-3|NA|NA
CASSPRNGDNTDTQYF
TGTGCCAGCAGCCCGCGCAACGGAGACAACACAGATACGCAGTATTTT
>TRBV2|TRBJ1-1|few|NA
CASLVSGYNTEAFF
TGTGCCAGCTTGGTTTCTGGGTACAACACTGAAGCTTTCTTT
>TRBV20-1|TRBJ1-1|NA|NA
CSASGVGGTEAFF
TGCAGTGCTAGTGGGGTTGGGGGCACTGAAGCTTTCTTT
>TRBV7-2|TRBJ2-2|few|TRBD2
CASSVTGTSILRGELFF
TGTGCCAGCAGCGTTACCGGGACTAGTATTTTAAGGGGGGAGCTGTTTTTT
>TRBV5-1|TRBJ1-2|few|NA
CASSLVAYDYGYTF
TGCGCCAGCAGCTTGGTAGCCTACGACTATGGCTACACCTTC
>TRBV20-1|TRBJ2-3|many|TRBD2
CSANPRGGARTDTQYF
TGCAGTGCTAACCCTCGGGGGGGGGCCCGTACAGATACGCAGTATTTT
>TRBV11-2|TRBJ2-7|few|NA
CASSLLMVGTTGYEQYF
TGTGCCAGCAGCTTATTGATGGTCGGTACTACGGGATACGAGCAGTACTTC
>TRBV5-1|TRBJ2-1|medium-sized|TRBD2
CASSYDSAGEYEQFF
TGCGCCAGCAGCTACGATTCAGCGGGAGAGTATGAGCAGTTCTTC
>TRBV6-5|TRBJ2-7|NA|NA
CASSRTGLWDEQYF
TGTGCCAGCAGTCGGACCGGACTGTGGGACGAGCAGTACTTC
>TRBV27|TRBJ2-7|many|TRBD1
CASSSGQAAAYEQYF
TGTGCCAGCAGCTCAGGACAGGCGGCAGCCTACGAGCAGTACTTC
>TRBV18|TRBJ2-3|many|TRBD2
CASSSLTSVSTDTQYF
TGTGCCAGCTCATCCCTTACTAGCGTCAGCACAGATACGCAGTATTTT
>TRBV5-1|TRBJ2-7|NA|TRBD1
CATEFGIGGFHEQYF
TGCGCCACCGAATTCGGTATAGGGGGCTTCCACGAGCAGTACTTC
>TRBV30|TRBJ1-6|NA|TRBD1
CAWSDPRGQGYSPLHF
TGTGCCTGGAGTGACCCCCGCGGACAGGGGTATTCACCCCTCCACTTT
>TRBV2|TRBJ1-6|many|NA
CASHETSGPLHF
TGTGCCAGCCATGAGACTTCCGGCCCCCTCCACTTT
>TRBV20-1|TRBJ1-5|few|NA
CSAGRDSNQPQHF
TGCAGTGCGGGGAGAGATAGCAATCAGCCCCAGCATTTT
>TRBV7-2|TRBJ2-1|many|NA
CASSFTGSYNEQFF
TGTGCCAGCAGCTTTACAGGGTCCTACAATGAGCAGTTCTTC
>TRBV11-3|TRBJ2-1|medium-sized|NA
CASSSRPPEQFF
TGTGCCAGCAGCTCCAGACCCCCTGAGCAGTTCTTC
>TRBV7-3|TRBJ2-7|NA|TRBD2
CASSSPMTSGRSEQYF
TGTGCCAGCAGCTCGCCCATGACTAGCGGGAGAAGCGAGCAGTACTTC
>TRBV7-7|TRBJ2-5|NA|NA
CASSLAGDGETQYF
TGTGCCAGCAGCTTAGCCGGGGATGGCGAGACCCAGTACTTC
>TRBV7-6|TRBJ2-6|few|NA
CASSFLVVRGSGANVLTF
TGTGCCAGCAGCTTTTTAGTGGTTCGGGGATCAGGGGCCAACGTCCTGACTTTC
>TRBV6-1|TRBJ2-1|once|NA
CASSTSIYNEQFF
TGTGCCAGCAGCACGTCGATCTACAATGAGCAGTTCTTC
>TRBV20-1|TRBJ2-1|NA|TRBD2
CSAYLAGGGNEQFF
TGCAGTGCATATCTAGCGGGGGGAGGCAATGAGCAGTTCTTC
>TRBV6-1|TRBJ2-7|many|TRBD2
CASSERLAGSYEQYF
TGTGCCAGCAGTGAAAGACTAGCGGGTTCCTACGAGCAGTACTTC
>TRBV6-2/TRBV6-3|TRBJ1-1|few|NA
CASSYSSSFRAFF
TGTGCCAGCAGTTACTCGAGTTCTTTCCGGGCTTTCTTT
>TRBV6-5|TRBJ2-5|NA|TRBD2
CASSYSTPASGSHRETQYF
TGTGCCAGCAGTTACTCGACCCCCGCTAGCGGCTCTCACCGAGAGACCCAGTACTTC
>TRBV12-3/TRBV12-4|TRBJ2-7|few|TRBD1
CASNRQGLNYEQYF
TGTGCCAGCAATCGACAGGGCCTCAACTACGAGCAGTACTTC
>TRBV14|TRBJ2-7|NA|NA
CASSQFSSRPYEQYF
TGTGCCAGCAGCCAATTTTCATCCAGGCCCTACGAGCAGTACTTC
>TRBV10-1|TRBJ2-7|many|NA
CASSEYRTGGYEQYF
TGCGCCAGCAGTGAGTACCGGACAGGAGGGTACGAGCAGTACTTC
>TRBV28|TRBJ2-5|many|TRBD1
CASSPGQQETQYF
TGTGCCAGCAGTCCGGGACAGCAAGAGACCCAGTACTTC
>TRBV6-2/TRBV6-3|TRBJ1-5|NA|NA
CATRWGDQPQHF
TGTGCCACCCGCTGGGGGGATCAGCCCCAGCATTTT
>TRBV5-4|TRBJ2-3|few|NA
CASSSGLANRGNTQYF
TGTGCCAGCAGCTCTGGTTTGGCCAACCGGGGGAATACGCAGTATTTT
>TRBV28|TRBJ2-3|many|NA
CASSLISNSDTQYF
TGTGCCAGCAGCCTTATCTCGAATTCAGATACGCAGTATTTT
>TRBV2|TRBJ2-5|NA|NA
CASRRTEQETQYF
TGTGCCAGCAGACGGACAGAGCAAGAGACCCAGTACTTC
>TRBV12-3/TRBV12-4|TRBJ2-1|NA|NA
CASSAPPGSLVSYNEQFF
TGTGCCAGCAGTGCTCCCCCGGGTTCTTTAGTTTCCTACAATGAGCAGTTCTTC
>TRBV25-1|TRBJ1-1|many|TRBD1
CASSGGTDEAFF
TGTGCCAGCAGTGGGGGGACAGATGAAGCTTTCTTT
>TRBV5-1|TRBJ1-1|many|NA
CASSPGPIGQTEAFF
TGCGCCAGCAGCCCCGGCCCCATAGGGCAAACTGAAGCTTTCTTT
>TRBV20-1|TRBJ2-7|few|NA
CSARKQGGYEQYF
TGCAGTGCTAGGAAGCAGGGTGGCTACGAGCAGTACTTC
>TRBV20-1|TRBJ1-2|many|NA
CSARGSSRFLYGYTF
TGCAGTGCTAGAGGTAGTTCAAGGTTCCTCTATGGCTACACCTTC
>TRBV24-1|TRBJ2-7|many|NA
CATSPPSYEQYF
TGTGCCACCAGTCCCCCTTCCTACGAGCAGTACTTC
>TRBV30|TRBJ1-2|few|NA
CAWNFGTAGYTF
TGTGCCTGGAACTTCGGGACGGCTGGCTACACCTTC